The 29 T cell receptor beta chains below come from one sample, sequenced in a study of T cell responses to AZD1222 COVID-19 vaccine. The protocol was immunoSEQ multiplex PCR, while the TCRdb copy is restricted to in-frame clones and leaves out a portion. The sample records about 90,000 clones, about 90% being singletons. Sample: peripheral blood, taken on day 0 of MenACWY control vaccination. Every receptor here comes from an adult in good health.

This chain uses TRBV5-6 with TRBJ1-5, with D unclear. Trimming cost V 3 bases and J 0 bases, with 7 bases left between them. The germline gives CDR1 SGHDT, CDR2 YYEEEE. The CDR3 runs 14 residues. CDR3 in amino acids: CASSSLYSNQPQHF. The CDR3 nucleotides read TGTGCCAGCAGCTCCCTGTATAGCAATCAGCCCCAGCATTTT.

The CDR3 sequence: CASIHRPRGAAQGRGANVLTF. The CDR3 DNA follows: TGTGCCAGCATTCACAGACCCCGCGGGGCAGCCCAGGGCCGTGGGGCCAACGTCCTGACTTTC. The chain uses TRBV28 and TRBJ2-6; weak D call: TRBD2 (6 bases). Germline values: CDR1 MDHEN, CDR2 SYDVKM. The CDR3 is made up of 21 amino acids. Deletions cut 7 bases from V and 3 bases from J, with 31 bases between.

The rearrangement joins TRBV18 to TRBJ1-5; the D gene is possibly TRBD1 (5 bases). Germline CDR1 and CDR2: KGHSH and LQKENI. CDR3 length: 14 amino acids. Trimming pared 4 bases from V and 2 bases from J, leaving 9 bases between. CDR3 region: CASSQGSGNQPQHF. The CDR3 nucleotides read TGTGCCAGCTCACAGGGGAGCGGCAATCAGCCCCAGCATTTT.

The V gene is TRBV28, the J gene TRBJ2-1; D is possibly TRBD1 (6 bases). Trimming removed 5 bases from V and 7 bases from J, with 12 bases in between. The CDR3 runs to 13 residues. The V gene's germline CDR1 is MDHEN and CDR2 SYDVKM. CDR3 sequence: CASSNGQSNEQFF. The CDR3 coding sequence is TGTGCCAGCAGTAACGGACAGAGTAATGAGCAGTTCTTC.

This CDR3 is CASSVALAGVGETQYF. The CDR3 DNA reads as TGTGCCAGCAGCGTAGCTCTAGCGGGAGTCGGGGAGACCCAGTACTTC. The genes are TRBV9 and TRBJ2-5, with 10 bases identical to TRBD2. J gave up 5 bases and V 0 bases, and 7 bases lay outside the gene matches. The CDR3 is 16 amino acids. CDR1 and CDR2 (germline): SGDLS, YYNGEE.

The chain carries TRBV9 and TRBJ2-1; D is unclear. Germline loops: CDR1 SGDLS, CDR2 YYNGEE. The CDR3 runs to 13 residues. V was pared by 0 bases and J by 13 bases, with 14 bases between. This chain's CDR3 is CASSVVTQPLQFF. CDR3 coding DNA: TGTGCCAGCAGCGTAGTAACCCAACCACTCCAGTTCTTC. Complete variable domain (other parts from reference TRBV9 and TRBJ2-1): DSGVTQTPKHLITATGQRVTLRCSPRSGDLSVYWYQQSLDQGLQFLIQYYNGEERAKGNILERFSAQQFPDLHSELNLSSLELGDSALYFCASSVVTQPLQFFGPGTRLTVL.

CDR3 DNA: TGTGCCAGCTCACCGACAGGGGGCCTTACCTACGAGCAGTACTTC. Protein: CASSPTGGLTYEQYF. The chain is built from TRBV18 and TRBJ2-7; 10 bases match TRBD1. The CDR3 is 15 amino acids. Germline CDR1 reads KGHSH; CDR2 reads LQKENI. The V and J ends lost 3 bases and 2 bases, in that order; junction bases with no gene match: 4.

This chain uses TRBV19 with TRBJ2-5; 7 bases fit TRBD2. With V trimmed by 3 bases and J by 5 bases, 9 bases remained unmatched. This CDR3 has 15 residues. Per the germline V gene, CDR1 is LNHDA and CDR2 is SQIVND (reference sequence). For the CDR3, the DNA is TGTGCCAGTAGTATGGGAGGGGCGGGAGCGGAGACCCAGTACTTC. It encodes CASSMGGAGAETQYF.

The chain carries TRBV2 and TRBJ2-3; TRBD2 matches 7 bases. The CDR3 extends over 14 amino acids. With 3 bases clipped from V and 2 bases from J, the junction kept 2 bases outside the gene matches. Germline V gives CDR1 SNHLY, CDR2 FYNNEI. Here the CDR3 DNA reads TGTGCCAGCAGTGAGCTAGCGGACACAGATACGCAGTATTTT. It codes for CASSELADTDTQYF.

The chain combines TRBV21-1 with TRBJ1-2. TRBV21-1 is deemed a pseudogene. The CDR3 has 11 residues. CDR3 protein: CASSRVRGYTF. The CDR3 DNA follows: TGTGCCAGCAGCAGGGTCCGGGGCTACACCTTC.

The J gene is TRBJ1-4, the V gene TRBV27; D unclear. Germline V CDR1 and CDR2: MNHEY, SMNVEV (reference sequence). The length of the CDR3 is 17 residues. Trimming left V 1 base short and J 0 bases short, with 12 bases between. CDR3 DNA sequence: TGTGCCAGCAGTTTATATTTCGGAGAAACAACTAATGAAAAACTGTTTTTT. Residues: CASSLYFGETTNEKLFF.

This clone has only one observation. This chain uses TRBV2 with TRBJ2-1, with 7 bases matching TRBD1. The CDR3 length is 13 residues. V gave up 7 bases and J gave up 5 bases; unmatched junction bases: 5. Germline V gene data show CDR1 as SNHLY and CDR2 as FYNNEI. CDR3 DNA: TGTGCCAGCAAAGACAGGGAGCACAATGAGCAGTTCTTC. Its protein is CASKDREHNEQFF. The variable domain in full, completed from reference TRBV2 and TRBJ2-1, reads EPEVTQTPSHQVTQMGQEVILRCVPISNHLYFYWYRQILGQKVEFLVSFYNNEISEKSEIFDDQFSVERPDGSNFTLKIRSTKLEDSAMYFCASKDREHNEQFFGPGTRLTVL.

V and J are TRBV7-9 and TRBJ2-7, with D tentatively TRBD2 (5 bases). Germline CDR1 is SEHNR and CDR2 is FQNEAQ (reference sequence). Trimming left V 4 bases short and J 0 bases short, with 19 bases between. The CDR3 length is 17 residues. DNA for the CDR3: TGTGCCAGCAGCTCTGGAGGCAGTGAACTCATCTCCTACGAGCAGTACTTC. Its protein product is CASSSGGSELISYEQYF.

The rearrangement links TRBV5-4 to TRBJ1-1, with D possibly being TRBD1 (6 bases). Looked up from germline, CDR1 is SGHNT and CDR2 is YYREEE (reference sequence). Trimming cost V 2 bases and J 4 bases, with 9 bases left between them. The CDR3 is 13 amino acids. The CDR3 loop reads CASSLWGATEAFF. The CDR3 coding sequence is TGTGCCAGCAGCTTATGGGGGGCCACTGAAGCTTTCTTT.

This chain links TRBV7-2 with TRBJ2-3, with a tentative D call TRBD2 (6 bases). The V gene's germline CDR1 is SGHTA and CDR2 FQGNSA. The CDR3 runs to 16 residues. V lost 2 bases and J lost 1, with 13 bases in between. CDR3: CASSLLVAEGTDTQYF. The CDR3 nucleotides read TGTGCCAGCAGCTTATTGGTAGCGGAGGGCACAGATACGCAGTATTTT.

This rearrangement joins TRBV6-1 to TRBJ1-5; D is possibly TRBD1 (5 bases). Germline V gene data show CDR1 as MNHNS and CDR2 as SASEGT. Trimming left V 0 bases short and J 6 bases short, with 12 bases between. CDR3 length: 15 residues. CDR3 nucleotides: TGTGCCAGCAGTGAAGCTGTGAGGGACCCTCAGCCCCAGCATTTT. It encodes CASSEAVRDPQPQHF.

J is TRBJ2-2 and V is TRBV5-1; 7 bases map to TRBD1. Unmatched junction bases numbered 7, after V lost 0 bases and J lost 5 bases. The CDR3 loop spans 16 amino acids. CDR1 is SGHRS, CDR2 YFSETQ, per germline. The CDR3 sequence: CASSLGNTGDTGELFF. As DNA, the CDR3 is TGCGCCAGCAGCTTGGGGAATACAGGGGATACCGGGGAGCTGTTTTTT.

The chain combines TRBV27 with TRBJ1-1, with D maybe TRBD1 (5 bases). V lost 5 bases to trimming and J lost 1 base, with 11 bases between them. CDR3 size: 14 residues. The germline CDR1 and CDR2 sequences are MNHEY and SMNVEV (reference sequence). The CDR3 here is CASSPRGGNTEAFF. The CDR3 region has the DNA TGTGCCAGCAGTCCGAGGGGCGGGAACACTGAAGCTTTCTTT.

As concerns this clone: At one end, the junction sequence differs from germline, possibly due to a read error. The chain couples TRBV7-7 to TRBJ2-2, with 7 bases that match TRBD1. The CDR3 runs to 14 residues. The V gene's germline CDR1 is SSHAT and CDR2 FNYEAQ (reference sequence). The CDR3, as DNA: TGTGCTAGCAGCTCCACAGGGGCAAACGGGGAGCTGTTTTTT. Protein sequence: CASSSTGANGELFF.

The rearrangement links TRBV3-1 (or the pseudogene TRBV3-2) to TRBJ1-6, with D unclear. Germline V lookup: CDR1 LGHDT, CDR2 YNNKEL (reference sequence). The CDR3 is 14 residues long. Trimming left V 1 base short and J 7 bases short, with 8 bases between. The CDR3 sequence: CASSQGEPNSPLHF. The CDR3 nucleotides read TGTGCCAGCAGCCAAGGTGAACCGAATTCACCCCTCCACTTT.

The chain employs TRBV5-4 and TRBJ1-2; 12 bases are shared with TRBD1. The CDR3 loop spans 16 amino acids. Germline V gene lookup returns CDR1 SGHNT and CDR2 YYREEE (reference sequence). Germline trimming cut 4 bases from V and 1 base from J; bases unmatched to any gene: 5. The CDR3 DNA sequence: TGTGCCAGCAGCGACGGGGACAGGGGGCATAACTATGGCTACACCTTC. Translated: CASSDGDRGHNYGYTF.

The V and J genes are TRBV6-5 and TRBJ2-7; the match to TRBD1 covers 8 bases. From germline, CDR1 is MNHEY and CDR2 SVGAGI. The CDR3 contains 14 residues. With 6 bases clipped from V and 3 bases from J, the junction kept 7 bases outside the gene matches. This chain's CDR3 is CASRRTGLFYEQYF. The CDR3 region has the DNA TGTGCCAGCAGAAGGACAGGGCTTTTCTACGAGCAGTACTTC.

J is TRBJ1-6 and V is TRBV6-6, with D tentatively TRBD1 (5 bases). In germline, CDR1 is MNHNY, CDR2 SVGAGI (reference sequence). CDR3 length: 16 amino acids. Trimming shortened V by 6 bases and J by 14 bases, and 26 bases separated the two germline ends. The CDR3 bases are TGTGCCAGCAGCGGGGGTGGGGCTGAGAGTCGTGGGTCCCTCCACTTT. Residues: CASSGGGAESRGSLHF.

V is TRBV10-2 and J is TRBJ1-4; possibly TRBD1 for D (5 bases). V was clipped by 7 bases and J by 7 bases, with 13 bases between them. Germline loops: CDR1 WSHSY, CDR2 SAAADI. This CDR3 contains 13 residues. For the CDR3, the DNA is TGCGCCAGCATGCGAGGGGATGCTGAAAAACTGTTTTTT. Translation: CASMRGDAEKLFF.

The chain is built from TRBV28 and TRBJ2-5; D remains unclear. This CDR3 is 14 amino acids long. In germline, CDR1 is MDHEN, CDR2 SYDVKM. Trimming removed 1 base from V and 3 bases from J, with 9 bases in between. In DNA form, the CDR3 reads TGTGCCAGCAGTTTATCGGCGGTCAAAGAGACCCAGTACTTC. Protein sequence: CASSLSAVKETQYF. Supplemented by reference TRBV28 and TRBJ2-5, the full variable domain reads DVKVTQSSRYLVKRTGEKVFLECVQDMDHENMFWYRQDPGLGLRLIYFSYDVKMKEKGDIPEGYSVSREKKERFSLILESASTNQTSMYLCASSLSAVKETQYFGPGTRLLVL.

This clone was recorded only once. V and J are TRBV10-2 and TRBJ2-1, with 11 bases lining up with TRBD2. Germline CDR1 and CDR2: WSHSY and SAAADI. The V and J ends lost 3 bases and 1 base, in that order; junction bases with no gene match: 2. This CDR3 contains 16 residues. The CDR3 sequence: CASSDGTSGSYNEQFF. The CDR3 bases are TGCGCCAGCAGTGACGGGACTAGCGGATCCTACAATGAGCAGTTCTTC.

This clone was recorded once. V and J are TRBV28 and TRBJ1-1; D may be TRBD1 (6 bases). V was pared by 4 bases and J by 5 bases, with 14 bases between. Germline CDR1 reads MDHEN; CDR2 reads SYDVKM. The CDR3 totals 14 residues. CDR3 protein: CASSSGQLGTEAFF. CDR3 coding DNA: TGTGCCAGCAGTTCCGGACAGTTAGGGACTGAAGCTTTCTTT.

Only one count was recorded for this clone. The rearrangement uses TRBV2 and TRBJ1-1, with unresolved D. Trimming cost V 3 bases and J 7 bases, with 12 bases left between them. Germline-derived CDR1 and CDR2 are SNHLY and FYNNEI. The CDR3 covers 13 residues. CDR3 coding DNA: TGTGCCAGCAGTGAGGTCTTGAGGGTTGAAGCTTTCTTT. It is translated as CASSEVLRVEAFF.

The chain uses TRBV7-9 and TRBJ2-1; 7 bases agree with TRBD1. CDR1 and CDR2 from the germline V gene are SEHNR and FQNEAQ (reference sequence). This CDR3 comprises 19 residues. The J segment lost 0 bases and the V segment lost 0 bases, leaving 11 bases of the junction unmatched. The CDR3 loop is CASSLAGRDRFSSYNEQFF. In DNA form, the CDR3 reads TGTGCCAGCAGCTTAGCTGGTCGGGACAGATTTAGCTCCTACAATGAGCAGTTCTTC.